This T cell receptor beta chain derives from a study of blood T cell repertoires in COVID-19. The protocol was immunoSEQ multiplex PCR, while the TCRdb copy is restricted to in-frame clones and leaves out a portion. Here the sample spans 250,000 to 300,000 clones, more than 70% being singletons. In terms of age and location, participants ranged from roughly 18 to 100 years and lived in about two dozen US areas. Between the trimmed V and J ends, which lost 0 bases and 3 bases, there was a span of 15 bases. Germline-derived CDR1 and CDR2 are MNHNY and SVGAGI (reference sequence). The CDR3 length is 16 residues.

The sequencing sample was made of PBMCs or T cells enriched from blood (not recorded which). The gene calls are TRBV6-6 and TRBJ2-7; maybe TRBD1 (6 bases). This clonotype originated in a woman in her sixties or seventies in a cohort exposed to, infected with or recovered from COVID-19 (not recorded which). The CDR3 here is CASSYSSSGRGYEQYF. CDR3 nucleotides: TGTGCCAGCAGTTACTCTTCATCGGGCAGGGGCTACGAGCAGTACTTC.